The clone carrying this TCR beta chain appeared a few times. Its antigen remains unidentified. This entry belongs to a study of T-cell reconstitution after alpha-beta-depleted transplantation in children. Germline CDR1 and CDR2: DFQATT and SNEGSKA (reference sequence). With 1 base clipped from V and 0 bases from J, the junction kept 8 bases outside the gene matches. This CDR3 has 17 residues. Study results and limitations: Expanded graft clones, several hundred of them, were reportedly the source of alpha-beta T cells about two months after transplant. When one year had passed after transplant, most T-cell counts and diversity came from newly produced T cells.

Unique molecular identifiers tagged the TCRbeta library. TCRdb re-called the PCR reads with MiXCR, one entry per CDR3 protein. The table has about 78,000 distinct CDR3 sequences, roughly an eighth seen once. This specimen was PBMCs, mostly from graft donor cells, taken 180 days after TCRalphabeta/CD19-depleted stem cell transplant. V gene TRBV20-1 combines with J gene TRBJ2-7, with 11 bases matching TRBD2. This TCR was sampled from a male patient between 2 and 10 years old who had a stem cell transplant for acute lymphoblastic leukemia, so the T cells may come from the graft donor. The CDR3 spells CSARVPPGLAVSYEQYF. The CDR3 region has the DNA TGCAGTGCTAGAGTGCCTCCGGGACTAGCGGTCTCCTACGAGCAGTACTTC.